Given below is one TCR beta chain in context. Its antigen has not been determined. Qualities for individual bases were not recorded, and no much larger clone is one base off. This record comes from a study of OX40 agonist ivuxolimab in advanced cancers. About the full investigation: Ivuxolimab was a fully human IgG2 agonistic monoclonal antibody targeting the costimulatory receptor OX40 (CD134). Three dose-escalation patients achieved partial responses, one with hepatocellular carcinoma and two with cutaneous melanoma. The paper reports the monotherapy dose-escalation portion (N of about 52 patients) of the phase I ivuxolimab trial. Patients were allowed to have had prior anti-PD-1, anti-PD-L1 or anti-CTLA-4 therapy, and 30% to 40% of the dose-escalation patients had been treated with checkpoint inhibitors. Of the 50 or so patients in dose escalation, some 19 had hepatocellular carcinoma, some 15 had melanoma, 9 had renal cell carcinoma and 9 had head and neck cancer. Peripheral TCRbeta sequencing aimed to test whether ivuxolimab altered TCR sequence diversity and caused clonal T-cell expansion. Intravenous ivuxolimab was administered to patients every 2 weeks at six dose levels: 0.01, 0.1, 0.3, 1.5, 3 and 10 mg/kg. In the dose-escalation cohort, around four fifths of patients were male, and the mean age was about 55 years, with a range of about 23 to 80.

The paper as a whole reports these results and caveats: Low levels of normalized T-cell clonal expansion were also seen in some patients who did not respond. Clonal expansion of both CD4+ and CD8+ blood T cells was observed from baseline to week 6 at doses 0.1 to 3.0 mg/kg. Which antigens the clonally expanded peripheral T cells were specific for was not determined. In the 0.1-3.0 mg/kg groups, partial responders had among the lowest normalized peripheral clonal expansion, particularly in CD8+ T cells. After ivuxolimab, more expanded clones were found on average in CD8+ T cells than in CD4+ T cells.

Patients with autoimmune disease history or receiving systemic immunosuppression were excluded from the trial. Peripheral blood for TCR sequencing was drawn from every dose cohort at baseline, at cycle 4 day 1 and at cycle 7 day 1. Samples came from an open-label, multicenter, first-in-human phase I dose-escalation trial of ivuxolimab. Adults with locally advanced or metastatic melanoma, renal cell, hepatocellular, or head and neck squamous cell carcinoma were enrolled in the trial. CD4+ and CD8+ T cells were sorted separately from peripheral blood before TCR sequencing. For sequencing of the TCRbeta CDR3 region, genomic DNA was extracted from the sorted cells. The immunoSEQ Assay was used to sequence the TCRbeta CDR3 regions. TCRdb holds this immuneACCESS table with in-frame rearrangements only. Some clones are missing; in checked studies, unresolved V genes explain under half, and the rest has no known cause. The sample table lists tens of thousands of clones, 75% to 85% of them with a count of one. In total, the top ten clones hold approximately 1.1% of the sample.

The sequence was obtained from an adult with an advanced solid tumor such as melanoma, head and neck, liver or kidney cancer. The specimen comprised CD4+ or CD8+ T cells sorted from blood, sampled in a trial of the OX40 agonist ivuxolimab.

CDR3 loop: CASSLQTGQGFMVGELFF. The nucleotide sequence reads TGTGCCAGCAGCTTACAAACAGGACAGGGGTTTATGGTCGGGGAGCTGTTTTTT. The sequence is built from TRBV11-1 and TRBJ2-2, with 9 central nucleotides matching TRBD1. Including cysteine and phenylalanine, the CDR3 has 18 amino acids. The DNA shown is the 54-base CDR3, in frame from base 1. V and J are trimmed by 2 bases and 7 bases, and the gene matches miss 14 bases of the junction. The germline V gene (reference sequence) yields SGHAT for CDR1 and FQDESV for CDR2.